In its sample, the clone carrying this T cell receptor beta chain was seen a few times. Its antigen is not identified. The sample belongs to a study of cytomegalovirus exposure and HLA in healthy donors. Findings and caveats of the study: A later analysis found common viral pathogens apparently linked to several of the most significant clusters. CMV serostatus was the sole immune exposure data available.

This PCR relied on a set of 60 Vbeta primers and 13 Jbeta primers. Assay: immunoSEQ multiplex PCR; the TCRdb copy retains only in-frame clones and omits some. This sample has around 150,000 clones, with approximately 86% found just once. Germline V lookup: CDR1 MNHNY, CDR2 SVGAGI (reference sequence). The length of the CDR3 is 15 residues. The V and J ends lost 0 bases and 4 bases, in that order; junction bases with no gene match: 2. The sample taken for sequencing was PBMCs. V is TRBV6-6 and J is TRBJ2-7; 11 bases are a match to TRBD2. This TCR was sampled from a woman in her thirties or forties in good health and CMV-seronegative. The CDR3 region is CASSYSLAGGYEQYF. Here the CDR3 DNA reads TGTGCCAGCAGTTACTCTCTAGCGGGAGGTTACGAGCAGTACTTC.